This T cell receptor beta chain was captured in a study of OX40 agonist ivuxolimab in advanced cancers. Libraries were prepared by immunoSEQ multiplex PCR; TCRdb keeps only in-frame clonotypes and omits some of them. The profile shows about 31,000 clones, less than 90% of them singletons. The sequence was collected from an adult with an advanced solid tumor such as melanoma, head and neck, liver or kidney cancer. The material was CD4+ or CD8+ T cells sorted from blood, obtained in a trial of the OX40 agonist ivuxolimab.

CDR3 DNA sequence: TGTGCCAGCAGCGTAGGGTCAGGGGTGGCCGGGGAGCTGTTTTTT. Protein: CASSVGSGVAGELFF. This chain connects TRBV9 to TRBJ2-2; D might be TRBD1 (6 bases). Germline V gene data show CDR1 as SGDLS and CDR2 as YYNGEE. The CDR3 totals 15 residues. The germline V and J ends were trimmed by 0 bases and 6 bases, with 12 bases remaining between them.